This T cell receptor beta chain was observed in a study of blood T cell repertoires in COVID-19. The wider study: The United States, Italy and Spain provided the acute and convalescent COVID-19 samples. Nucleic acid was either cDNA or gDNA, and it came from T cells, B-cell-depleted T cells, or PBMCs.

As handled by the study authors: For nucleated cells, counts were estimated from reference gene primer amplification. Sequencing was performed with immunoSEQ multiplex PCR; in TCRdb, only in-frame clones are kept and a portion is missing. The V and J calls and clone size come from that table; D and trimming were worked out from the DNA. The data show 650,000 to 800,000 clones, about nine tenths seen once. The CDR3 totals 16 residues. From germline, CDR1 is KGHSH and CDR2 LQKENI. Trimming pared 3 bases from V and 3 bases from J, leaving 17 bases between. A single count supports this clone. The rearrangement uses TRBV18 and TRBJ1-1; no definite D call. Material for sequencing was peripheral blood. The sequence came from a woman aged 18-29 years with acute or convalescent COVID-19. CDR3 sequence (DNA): TGTGCCAGCTCACCCTACCTCTCGGGGAAGGACACTGAAGCTTTCTTT. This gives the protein CASSPYLSGKDTEAFF.